This T cell receptor beta chain was captured in a study of T-cell memory formation after mild COVID-19. Notes on the study in general: CM and EM subsets held most contracting CD4+ clones; EMRA held CD8+ ones. Later expanders leaned CD4+, whereas clones that contracted between day 15 and 85 were balanced CD4/CD8. Second-wave clones that peaked on day 37 lacked confirmed SARS-CoV-2 specificity.

Constant-segment primers and 5'RACE yielded cDNA libraries for TCR alpha and TCR beta, each carrying sample barcodes and UMIs. MiXCR, run by TCRdb on the 5' RACE reads, gives a single entry per CDR3 protein. The table lists around 180,000 distinct CDR3 sequences, roughly 20% of them singletons. The ends were cut back, 2 bases at V and 5 bases at J, with 13 bases in the middle. Germline assignment: CDR1 SGHNT and CDR2 YYREEE (reference sequence). There are 14 residues in the CDR3. As regards this clonotype: What it binds is not known.

The J gene is TRBJ1-1, the V gene TRBV5-4; D may be TRBD1 (5 bases). The sequence came from a man between 18 and 35 years old who had mild COVID-19 (a few samples of this study predate the infection). Cell type and time point are not known. The sample taken for sequencing was PBMCs or a T cell subset sorted from them (not recorded which). For the CDR3, the DNA is TGTGCCAGCAGCTTCCGGGGCGCCCGAACTGAAGCTTTCTTT. Residues: CASSFRGARTEAFF.